This T cell receptor (beta chain) was identified in a study of OX40 agonist ivuxolimab in advanced cancers. This CDR3 has 15 amino acids. Trimming at V came to 1 base and at J to 4 bases, leaving 4 bases not matched to a gene. Per germline, CDR1 LNHNV and CDR2 YYDKDF (reference sequence). Notes on the study in general: Still undetermined is the antigen specificity of the expanded peripheral T cells. Clones of CD4+ and CD8+ blood T cells grew by week 6 at doses of 0.1 to 3.0 mg/kg.

Assay: immunoSEQ multiplex PCR; the TCRdb copy retains only in-frame clones and omits some. The sample lists approximately 81,000 clones; 85% to 90% were seen once. Comments on this clone: Its antigen is not identified.

The chain joins TRBV15 to TRBJ1-3; 7 bases line up with TRBD1. The sequence was obtained from an adult with an advanced solid tumor such as melanoma, head and neck, liver or kidney cancer. The input for sequencing was CD4+ or CD8+ T cells sorted from blood, taken in a trial of the OX40 agonist ivuxolimab. CDR3 DNA sequence: TGTGCCACCAGCAGAGTGACAGGGACGGGAAACACCATATATTTT. As protein: CATSRVTGTGNTIYF.